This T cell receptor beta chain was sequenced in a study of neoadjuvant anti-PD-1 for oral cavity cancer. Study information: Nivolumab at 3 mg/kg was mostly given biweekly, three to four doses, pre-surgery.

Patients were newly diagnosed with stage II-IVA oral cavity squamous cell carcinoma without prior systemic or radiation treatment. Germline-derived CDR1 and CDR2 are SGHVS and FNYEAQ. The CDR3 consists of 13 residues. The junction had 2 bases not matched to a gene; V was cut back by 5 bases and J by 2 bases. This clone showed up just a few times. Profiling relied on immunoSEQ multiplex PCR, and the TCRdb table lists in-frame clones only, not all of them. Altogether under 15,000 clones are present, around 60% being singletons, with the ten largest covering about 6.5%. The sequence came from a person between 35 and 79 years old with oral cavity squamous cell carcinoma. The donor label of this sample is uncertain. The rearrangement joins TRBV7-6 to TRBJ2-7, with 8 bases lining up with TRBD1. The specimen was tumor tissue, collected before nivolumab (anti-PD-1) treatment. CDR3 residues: CASSGQGTYEQYF. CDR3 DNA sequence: TGTGCCAGCAGCGGACAGGGTACCTACGAGCAGTACTTC.